The subject of this entry is one T cell receptor (beta chain). The sample belongs to a study of shared clonotypes between healthy human individuals. At the deep level, the assay was run. Original analysis: Filtering differed since immunoSEQ provided only junctions, with no quality scores. Using immunoSEQ multiplex PCR, the repertoire was profiled, and TCRdb retains in-frame clones only, with some absent. V and J calls and clone size follow that table, whereas D and trimming were derived from the DNA. The table shows around 2,000,000 clones, with 85% to 95% occurring only once. The CDR3 is 18 residues long. The germline gives CDR1 MGHRA, CDR2 YSYEKL. V lost 0 bases, J lost 0 bases, and 17 bases lay in between. Selected positively for CCR7 and CD45RO-negative, naive CD8 cells excluded terminally differentiated effector memory CD45RA+ cells. Those who donated, Caucasian adults without exception, all lived in Nashville, Tennessee.

The sequencing input was naive CD8+ T cells from PBMCs. The clonotype was recovered from a man between 18 and 35 years old in good health. Some clones in this sample may be carry-over from other donors' samples. The chain joins TRBV4-1 to TRBJ1-1; D is unresolved. The CDR3 here is CASSQDPLTTGMNTEAFF. CDR3 DNA: TGCGCCAGCAGCCAAGATCCGCTGACGACGGGTATGAACACTGAAGCTTTCTTT.